These T cell receptor beta chains were read from a single sample in a study of shared T cell receptors in the human thymus. Clones were read by immunoSEQ multiplex PCR, and TCRdb kept only the in-frame ones, dropping some. Of about 660,000 clones listed, around 87% are singletons. These data were also reused for a study on human thymus T cells.

Sample: thymocytes. The receptors come from a boy under two years old with a congenital heart defect. Each CDR3 is given with its conserved first and last residue. D genes are given only for firm matches. Size values are once, few and many counts, or a class for expanded clones, and some rows have none.

v_call	j_call	clone_size	d_call	cdr3_nt	cdr3_aa
TRBV6-5	TRBJ2-3	NA	TRBD1	TGTGCCAGCAGTTTGGACAGGGGTAGCACAGATACGCAGTATTTT	CASSLDRGSTDTQYF
TRBV5-1	TRBJ1-3	few	NA	TGCGCCAGCAGCTTGTATAACAGATCCTCTGGAAACACCATATATTTT	CASSLYNRSSGNTIYF
TRBV12-5	TRBJ2-3	NA	TRBD2	TGTGCTAGTGGTTTCCACGGACTAGCGGGAACCTGGGGGATCACAGATACGCAGTATTTT	CASGFHGLAGTWGITDTQYF
TRBV2	TRBJ2-7	NA	NA	TGTGCCAGCAGAACCGTGGGAGGATCCTTTAACTACGAGCAGTACTTC	CASRTVGGSFNYEQYF
TRBV2	TRBJ2-7	NA	NA	TGTGCCAGCAGTGCGGCGGGATCGGTAACTTACGAGCAGTACTTC	CASSAAGSVTYEQYF
TRBV4-1	TRBJ1-1	NA	NA	TGCGCCAGCAGCCAAGATAGTGGGGGGGGGAACACTGAAGCTTTCTTT	CASSQDSGGGNTEAFF
TRBV10-3	TRBJ1-6	NA	NA	TGTGCCATCAGTTCCGAGGGCAGGGGCAGTTCACCCCTCCACTTT	CAISSEGRGSSPLHF
TRBV18	TRBJ1-6	NA	TRBD1	TGTGCCAGCTCACCACCAGACAGGGGTTATTCACCCCTCCACTTT	CASSPPDRGYSPLHF
TRBV28	TRBJ1-2	NA	NA	TGTGCTACCGTGGGGGACACTGGGGGGGGCGGCTACACCTTC	CATVGDTGGGGYTF
TRBV28	TRBJ2-3	few	TRBD1	TGTGCCAGCAGTTTCCCGGACAGGGGGTGTCCTAGCACAGATACGCAGTATTTT	CASSFPDRGCPSTDTQYF
TRBV6-5	TRBJ1-3	NA	NA	TGTGCCAGCAGAGGGGTTTCTGGAAACACCATATATTTT	CASRGVSGNTIYF
TRBV19	TRBJ1-5	NA	NA	TGTGCCAGTAGAACAAAAATAATGAATCAGCCCCAGCATTTT	CASRTKIMNQPQHF
TRBV21-1	TRBJ1-5	NA	NA	TGTGCCAGCAGCAAACGGCCCCAGCATTTT	CASSKRPQHF
TRBV10-1	TRBJ2-2	NA	TRBD2	TGCGCCAGCAGTGAGTCCAAACTAGCGGGAGGATCCGGGGAGCTGTTTTTT	CASSESKLAGGSGELFF
TRBV10-3	TRBJ1-5	NA	TRBD1	TGTGCCATCAGCGAAGAAAGGGGGCTTAGCAATCAGCCCCAGCATTTT	CAISEERGLSNQPQHF
TRBV14	TRBJ2-4	NA	TRBD2	TGTGCCAGCAGCCCTGGACTAGCGGGTGGCCTAGCCAAAAACATTCAGTACTTC	CASSPGLAGGLAKNIQYF
TRBV15	TRBJ1-5	NA	NA	TGTGCCACCAGCAGACAATCCGGATTAGGGGGCAATCAGCCCCAGCATTTT	CATSRQSGLGGNQPQHF
TRBV11-3	TRBJ2-1	NA	NA	TGTGCCAGCAGCTTGACTCCGAATGAGCAGTTCTTC	CASSLTPNEQFF
TRBV4-1	TRBJ2-1	NA	NA	TGCGCCAGCAGCCAATACCTAGCCGCAAACAATTACGAGCAGTTCTTC	CASSQYLAANNYEQFF
TRBV6-1	TRBJ1-1	NA	NA	TGTGCCAGCAGTGAAGGGGGGAGTGGAGGGCATGAAGCTTTCTTT	CASSEGGSGGHEAFF
TRBV10-2	TRBJ2-4	NA	TRBD2	TGCGCCAGCAGTGAGTCGAGTACTAGCGGCCAAAAGTTAGCCAAAAACATTCAGTACTTC	CASSESSTSGQKLAKNIQYF
TRBV4-1	TRBJ2-5	NA	TRBD2	TGCGCCAGCAGTGGGGAGGGGACTAGCGGGGGTAGTGGACTTGAGACCCAGTACTTC	CASSGEGTSGGSGLETQYF
TRBV14	TRBJ2-7	few	NA	TGTGCCAGCAGCCAAACGGAGGGGACCTACGAGCAGTACTTC	CASSQTEGTYEQYF
TRBV7-9	TRBJ1-4	once	TRBD1	TGTGCCAGCAGGAGGGGGCTGGGTAATGAAAAACTGTTTTTT	CASRRGLGNEKLFF
TRBV6-5	TRBJ2-5	NA	NA	TGTGCCAGCAGTTACTCGGTCAGCCAAGAGACCCAGTACTTC	CASSYSVSQETQYF
TRBV4-3	TRBJ1-1	NA	NA	TGCGCCAGCAGCCAAGAGGGAAGGAATAGGGAGGACACTGAAGCTTTCTTT	CASSQEGRNREDTEAFF
TRBV18	TRBJ2-1	NA	TRBD2	TGTGCCAGCTCACCACCCCGCCTAGCGGGCCTTAATGAGCAGTTCTTC	CASSPPRLAGLNEQFF
TRBV20-1	TRBJ1-2	NA	TRBD1	TGCAGTGCTCGACAGGGTGGTGGCTACACCTTC	CSARQGGGYTF
TRBV5-1	TRBJ2-5	once	TRBD2	TGCGCCAGCAGCTTGGACCCCGCGGCTAGCGGGAGAAGGCAAGAGACCCAGTACTTC	CASSLDPAASGRRQETQYF
TRBV4-3	TRBJ1-1	NA	NA	TGCGCCAGCACGGAACTAGGACGGAGGGGTGAAGCTTTCTTT	CASTELGRRGEAFF
TRBV6-1	TRBJ1-1	NA	TRBD1	TGTGCCAGCAGATCGGACAGGGCAACTGAAGCTTTCTTT	CASRSDRATEAFF
TRBV6-5	TRBJ1-2	NA	TRBD1	TGTGCCAGCAGTCCCTGGACAGGAAGCTATGGCTACACCTTC	CASSPWTGSYGYTF
TRBV6-1	TRBJ2-5	NA	NA	TGTGCCAGCAGTGGAGGCGGGACCCTCGGGTTTAATGAAGAGACCCAGTACTTC	CASSGGGTLGFNEETQYF